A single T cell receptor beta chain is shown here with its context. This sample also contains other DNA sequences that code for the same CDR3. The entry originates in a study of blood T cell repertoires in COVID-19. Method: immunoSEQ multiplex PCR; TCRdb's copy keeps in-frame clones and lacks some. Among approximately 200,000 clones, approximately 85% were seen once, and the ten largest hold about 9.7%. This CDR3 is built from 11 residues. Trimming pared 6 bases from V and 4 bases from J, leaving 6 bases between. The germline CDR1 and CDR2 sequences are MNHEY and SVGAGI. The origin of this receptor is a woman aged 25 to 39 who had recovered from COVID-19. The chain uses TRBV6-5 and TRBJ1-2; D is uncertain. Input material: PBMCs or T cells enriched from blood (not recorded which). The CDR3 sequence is CASRGPYGYTF. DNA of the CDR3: TGTGCCAGCAGGGGCCCCTATGGCTACACCTTC.